This T cell receptor beta chain derives from a study of shared clonotypes between healthy human individuals. Study-level background: The study used three CD4 naive, three CD4 memory, two CD8 naive and one CD8 memory plate per donor. Study outcomes and limitations: Non-shared clonotypes were found to have lower generation probabilities than the clonotypes that were shared by all four of the sorted-subset donors. Naive CD4 clonotypes overlapped across several donors at approximately 5%.

The germline V gene has CDR1 MNHEY and CDR2 SMNVEV (reference sequence). The CDR3 has 17 amino acids. V lost 1 base to trimming and J lost 7 bases; unmatched junction nucleotides: 10. Only CD45RO-negative cells positively selected for CCR7 counted as naive CD8 cells, so terminally differentiated effector memory CD45RA+ cells were excluded. Remarks on this clone: Its antigen is unknown.

How the authors handled the data: ImmunoSEQ gave junction-only sequences without quality scores, so filtering differed. Clones were read by immunoSEQ multiplex PCR, and TCRdb kept only the in-frame ones, dropping some. The D gene and trimming were derived from the DNA, and the V and J assignments and clone size from that table. The sample lists roughly 2,000,000 clones; 93% were seen once. This receptor was identified in a man between 18 and 29 years old in good health. Some clones in this sample may be carry-over from other donors' samples. The chain joins TRBV27 to TRBJ2-2; 9 bases align to TRBD2. Sequenced: naive CD8+ T cells from PBMCs. The CDR3 here is CASSLLSTSGLGGELFF. The CDR3 bases are TGTGCCAGCAGTTTATTATCGACTAGCGGCCTGGGCGGGGAGCTGTTTTTT.